This TCR beta chain was documented in a study of control samples from healthy donors and cancer patients. The trim removed 6 bases at V and 5 bases at J, leaving 0 bases unmatched. This CDR3 region has 11 residues. Germline assignment: CDR1 SNHLY and CDR2 FYNNEI. This clone appeared a single time. Produced via immunoSEQ multiplex PCR; TCRdb's table is partial and in-frame only. The sample carries some 210,000 clones, roughly nine tenths recorded once. The rearrangement links TRBV2 to TRBJ1-1, with TRBD1 matching over 7 bases. The receptor's source is a man in his thirties or forties in good health. Sequenced material: blood. The CDR3 reads CASRQGTEAFF. In DNA form, the CDR3 reads TGTGCCAGCAGACAGGGGACTGAAGCTTTCTTT.